These 8 T cell receptor beta chains share one sample of origin, sequenced in a study of technical replicates of blood from several donors (dated by TCRdb to between 2016 and 2019). The library was built by means of the immunoSEQ multiplex PCR assay. TCRdb mirrors the immuneACCESS table, restricted to in-frame sequences. Some clones are absent from its copies; in checked studies, under half trace to an unresolved V gene, and the reason for the others is unknown. The sample includes about 93,000 clones, with about 96% observed a single time. The ten largest account for more than 0.2% of the sample. Sequences were obtained from T cells isolated from PBMCs. The source of these receptors is a human donor in good health.

The chain links TRBV4-1 to TRBJ1-2; TRBD1 matches 10 bases. This CDR3 has 17 residues. The V gene end was trimmed by 4 bases and the J gene end by 3 bases; junction bases not matched to a gene: 11. Germline values: CDR1 MGHRA, CDR2 YSYEKL. The CDR3 nucleotides are TGCGCCAGCAGCCTTACTCGGGACAGGGGAACTGACTATGGCTACACCTTC. This gives the protein CASSLTRDRGTDYGYTF.

The chain employs TRBV7-6 and TRBJ2-3, with 7 bases fitting TRBD2. J gave up 4 bases and V 4 bases, and 11 bases lay outside the gene matches. Germline V gives CDR1 SGHVS, CDR2 FNYEAQ. The CDR3 consists of 16 residues. The CDR3 DNA is TGTGCCAGCAGCTCATACCCTAGCGGCAATGCAGATACGCAGTATTTT. It encodes CASSSYPSGNADTQYF.

This sequence joins TRBV28 and TRBJ1-4, with D perhaps matching TRBD1 (6 bases). Germline CDR1 is MDHEN and CDR2 is SYDVKM. The CDR3 runs 14 residues. Deletions cut 3 bases from V and 4 bases from J, with 9 bases between. The CDR3 here is CASSLDSSNEKLFF. The DNA of the CDR3 is TGTGCCAGCAGTTTGGACAGCAGTAATGAAAAACTGTTTTTT.

The chain is built from TRBV29-1 and TRBJ2-2; 7 bases align to TRBD1. Trimming removed 6 bases from V and 4 bases from J; junction bases left unmatched: 2. Germline values: CDR1 SQVTM, CDR2 ANQGSEA. This CDR3 is 12 amino acids long. The CDR3 bases are TGCAGCGTGGCAGGGGGCACCGGGGAGCTGTTTTTT. This gives the protein CSVAGGTGELFF.

The chain is built from TRBV6-1 and TRBJ1-5, with a possible D match to TRBD1 (5 bases). The CDR3 runs 13 residues. Deletions cut 11 bases from V and 1 base from J, with 12 bases between. CDR1 and CDR2 (germline): MNHNS, SASEGT. The CDR3 nucleotides read TGTGCCGGAGGGACGGAAAGCAATCAGCCCCAGCATTTT. Encoded protein: CAGGTESNQPQHF.

J is TRBJ1-5 and V is TRBV6-1, with D perhaps matching TRBD1 (5 bases). Trimming left V 0 bases short and J 7 bases short, with 10 bases between. CDR3 size: 14 residues. CDR1 MNHNS and CDR2 SASEGT come from the germline V gene. The CDR3 sequence: CASSEAGQGQPQHF. DNA of the CDR3: TGTGCCAGCAGTGAAGCGGGGCAGGGCCAGCCCCAGCATTTT.

This clone was counted between two and nine times. The chain uses TRBV6-1 and TRBJ1-2; 8 nucleotides line up with TRBD1. From germline, CDR1 is MNHNS and CDR2 SASEGT. The CDR3 contains 12 residues. Unmatched junction bases numbered 8, after V lost 11 bases and J lost 6 bases. The CDR3 coding sequence is TGTGCCGCCATGGACAGGGTGGATGGCTACACCTTC. Residues: CAAMDRVDGYTF.

V and J are TRBV19 and TRBJ2-1; 15 bases map to TRBD2. After removal of 6 bases from V and 1 base from J, the junction contained 4 bases not matched to a gene. CDR3 size: 17 residues. Germline CDR1 LNHDA, CDR2 SQIVND (reference sequence). The CDR3 DNA is TGTGCCAGTAGGCCCGGGACTAGCGGGAGGTCCTACAATGAGCAGTTCTTC. This translates into CASRPGTSGRSYNEQFF.